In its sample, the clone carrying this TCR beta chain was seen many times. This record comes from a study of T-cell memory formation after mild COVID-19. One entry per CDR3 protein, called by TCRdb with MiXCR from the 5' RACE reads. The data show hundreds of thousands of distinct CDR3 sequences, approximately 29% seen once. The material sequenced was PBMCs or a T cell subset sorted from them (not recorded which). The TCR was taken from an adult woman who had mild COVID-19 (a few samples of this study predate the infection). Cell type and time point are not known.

The CDR3 loop reads CATSSVGGADTQYF. The DNA for the CDR3 is TGTGCCACCAGCAGCGTCGGGGGGGCAGATACGCAGTATTTT. The genes are TRBV15 and TRBJ2-3; 8 nucleotides agree with TRBD2. Germline CDR1 is LNHNV and CDR2 is YYDKDF (reference sequence). CDR3 length: 14 residues. V shed 3 bases and J 4 bases; nucleotides not matched to a gene: 3.